The clone carrying this TCR beta chain showed up many times. The antigen is unknown. This record belongs to a study of early T cells in non-severe SARS-CoV-2 infection. Study as a whole: Unsorted whole-blood RNA was sequenced in bulk, leaving chains unpaired. Study-wide findings and caveats: The VDJdb matching leaned toward anti-spike CD8 responses and overlooked private and CD4 specificities.

CDR3 size: 15 residues. Germline loops: CDR1 LGHNA, CDR2 YSLEER. The V and J ends lost 4 bases and 7 bases, in that order; junction bases with no gene match: 7. Researchers attached unique molecular identifiers to individual cDNA molecules. TCRdb fed the 5' RACE reads into MiXCR, producing one record per CDR3 protein. This table has 60,000 or so distinct CDR3 sequences, under 15% appearing once. This TCR was sampled from an adult who was a healthcare worker with PCR-confirmed SARS-CoV-2 infection or an uninfected control (not recorded which). This chain joins TRBV4-3 and TRBJ1-4, with 9 bases that match TRBD1. Specimen: whole blood. The CDR3 nucleotides read TGCGCCAGCAGCCCAGAGACAGGGGGGAGTGAAAAACTGTTTTTT. It is translated as CASSPETGGSEKLFF.